This TCR beta chain was observed in a study of glioma-infiltrating T cells. Study outcomes and limitations: Tissue and blood shared very few CDR3 sequences.

The iRepertoire nested amplicon-rescue multiplex PCR amplified TCR alpha and beta CDR3s from RNA. Using its own MiXCR run on the multiplex PCR reads, TCRdb lists one record per CDR3 protein. The sample has 300,000 to 400,000 distinct CDR3 sequences, about 40% seen once. A remark on this clonotype: Its matching antigen is unknown.

Source material: glioma tissue, nonneoplastic brain tissue, or PBMCs (not recorded which). The clonotype originates from a human donor with low-grade glioma or glioblastoma, undergoing nonglioma brain surgery, or in good health (not recorded which).

The CDR3 coding sequence is TGTGCCAGCAGCCCCGGACAGGGGCTACATCCCCAGCATTTT. Translated, it gives CASSPGQGLHPQHF. The chain joins TRBV6-2 or TRBV6-3 to TRBJ1-5; 9 nucleotides match TRBD1. Germline trimming cut 6 bases from V and 10 bases from J; bases unmatched to any gene: 10. CDR3 size: 14 residues. Per germline, CDR1 MNHEY and CDR2 SVGEGT.